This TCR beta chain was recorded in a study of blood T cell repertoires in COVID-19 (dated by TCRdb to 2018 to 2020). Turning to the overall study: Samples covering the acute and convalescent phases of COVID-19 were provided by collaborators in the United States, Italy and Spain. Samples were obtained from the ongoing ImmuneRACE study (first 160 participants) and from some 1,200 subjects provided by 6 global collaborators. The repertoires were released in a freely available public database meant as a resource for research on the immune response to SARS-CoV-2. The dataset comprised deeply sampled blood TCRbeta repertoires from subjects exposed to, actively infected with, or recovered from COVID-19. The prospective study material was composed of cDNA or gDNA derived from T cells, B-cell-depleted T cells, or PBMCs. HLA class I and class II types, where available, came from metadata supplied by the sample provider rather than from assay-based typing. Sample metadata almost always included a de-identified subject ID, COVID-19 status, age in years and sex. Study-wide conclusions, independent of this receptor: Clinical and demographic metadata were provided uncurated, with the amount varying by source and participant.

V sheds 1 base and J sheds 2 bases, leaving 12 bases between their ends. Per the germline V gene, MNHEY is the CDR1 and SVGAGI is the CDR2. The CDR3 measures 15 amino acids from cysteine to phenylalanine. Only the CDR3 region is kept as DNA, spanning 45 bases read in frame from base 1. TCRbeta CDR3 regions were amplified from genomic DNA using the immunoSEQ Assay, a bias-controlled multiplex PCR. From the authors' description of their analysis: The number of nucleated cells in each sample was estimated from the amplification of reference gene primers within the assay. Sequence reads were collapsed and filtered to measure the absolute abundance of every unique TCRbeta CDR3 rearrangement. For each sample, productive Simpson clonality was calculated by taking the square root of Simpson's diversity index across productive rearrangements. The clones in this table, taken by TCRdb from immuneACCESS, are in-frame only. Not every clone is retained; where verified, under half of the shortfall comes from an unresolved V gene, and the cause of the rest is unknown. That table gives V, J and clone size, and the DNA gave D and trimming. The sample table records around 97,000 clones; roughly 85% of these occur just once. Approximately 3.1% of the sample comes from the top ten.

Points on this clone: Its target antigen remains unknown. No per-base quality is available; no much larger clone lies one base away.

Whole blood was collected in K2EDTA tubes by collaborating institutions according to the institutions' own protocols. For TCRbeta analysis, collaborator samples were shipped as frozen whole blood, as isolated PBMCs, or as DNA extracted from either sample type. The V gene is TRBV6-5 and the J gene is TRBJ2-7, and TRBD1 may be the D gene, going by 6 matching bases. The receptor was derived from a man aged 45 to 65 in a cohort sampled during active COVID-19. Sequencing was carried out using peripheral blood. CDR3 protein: CASSYFGQYPYEQYF. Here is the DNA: TGTGCCAGCAGTTACTTCGGACAGTACCCCTACGAGCAGTACTTC.